This T cell receptor beta chain originates from a study of shared clonotypes between healthy human individuals. Whole-study results and caveats: Clonotype sharing among donors, it was expected, would be affected by sequencing depth.

V was clipped by 3 bases and J by 0 bases, with 10 bases between them. Per germline, CDR1 MNHEY and CDR2 SMNVEV (reference sequence). The CDR3 totals 15 residues. This clone was detected only a few times. Its matching antigen is unknown. The data were produced by immunoSEQ multiplex PCR, yet TCRdb's version contains in-frame clones alone and is incomplete. The sample has under 600,000 clones, around three quarters seen once; the top ten hold around 11%. Material for sequencing was PBMCs. This chain links TRBV27 with TRBJ2-3, with D unclear. This receptor was obtained from a woman in her thirties or forties in good health. Some clones in this sample may be carry-over from other donors' samples. Here the CDR3 reads CASSFARRSTDTQYF. In DNA, the CDR3 is TGTGCCAGCAGTTTCGCACGGCGGAGCACAGATACGCAGTATTTT.